This T cell receptor beta chain was obtained from a study of T cell responses to AZD1222 COVID-19 vaccine. Concerning this clone: Its antigen is undetermined.

The CDR3 has 12 amino acids. The V and J ends lost 9 bases and 6 bases respectively, with 12 bases between them. Germline CDR1 LNHDA, CDR2 SQIVND (reference sequence). Regarding the study as a whole: Along spike, vaccine-associated CD4 TCRs were found throughout, with dominance at 160-218 and 743-854.

The table came from immunoSEQ multiplex PCR; TCRdb's copy has only in-frame clones and leaves some out. The table records around 220,000 clones, about 94% of them present only once. The chain is built from TRBV19 and TRBJ1-5; D unresolved. Sequencing used peripheral blood, obtained 28 days after the second dose of the MenACWY control vaccine. This sequence was found in an adult who received the MenACWY meningococcal vaccine as a control. As DNA, the CDR3 is TGTGCCAGCAAGGGTCGGGGTCAGCCCCAGCATTTT. Translation: CASKGRGQPQHF.